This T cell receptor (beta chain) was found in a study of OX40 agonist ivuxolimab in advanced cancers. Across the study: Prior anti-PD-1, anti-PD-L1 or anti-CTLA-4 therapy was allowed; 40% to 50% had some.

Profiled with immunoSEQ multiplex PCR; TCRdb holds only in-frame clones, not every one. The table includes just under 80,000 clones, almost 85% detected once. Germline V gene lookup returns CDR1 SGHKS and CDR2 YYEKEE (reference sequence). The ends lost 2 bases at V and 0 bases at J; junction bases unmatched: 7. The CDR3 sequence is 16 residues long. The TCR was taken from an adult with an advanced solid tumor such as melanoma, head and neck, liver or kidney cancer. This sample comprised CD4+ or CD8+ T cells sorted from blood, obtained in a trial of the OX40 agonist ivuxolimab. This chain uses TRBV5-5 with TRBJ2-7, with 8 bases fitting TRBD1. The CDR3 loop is CASSLEPGGISYEQYF. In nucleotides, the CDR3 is TGTGCCAGCAGCTTAGAGCCAGGGGGCATCTCCTACGAGCAGTACTTC.